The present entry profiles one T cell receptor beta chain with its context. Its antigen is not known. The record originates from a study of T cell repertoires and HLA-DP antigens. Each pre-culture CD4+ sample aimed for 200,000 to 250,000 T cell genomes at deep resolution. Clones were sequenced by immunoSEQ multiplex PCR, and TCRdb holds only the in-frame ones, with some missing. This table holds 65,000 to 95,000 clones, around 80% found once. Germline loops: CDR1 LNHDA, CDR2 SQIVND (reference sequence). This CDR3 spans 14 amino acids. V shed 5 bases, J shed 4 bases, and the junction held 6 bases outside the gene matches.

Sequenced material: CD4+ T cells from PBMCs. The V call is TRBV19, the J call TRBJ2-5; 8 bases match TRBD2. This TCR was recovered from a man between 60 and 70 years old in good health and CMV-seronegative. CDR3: CASSAGGVAETQYF. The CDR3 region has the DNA TGTGCCAGTAGTGCCGGGGGGGTGGCAGAGACCCAGTACTTC.